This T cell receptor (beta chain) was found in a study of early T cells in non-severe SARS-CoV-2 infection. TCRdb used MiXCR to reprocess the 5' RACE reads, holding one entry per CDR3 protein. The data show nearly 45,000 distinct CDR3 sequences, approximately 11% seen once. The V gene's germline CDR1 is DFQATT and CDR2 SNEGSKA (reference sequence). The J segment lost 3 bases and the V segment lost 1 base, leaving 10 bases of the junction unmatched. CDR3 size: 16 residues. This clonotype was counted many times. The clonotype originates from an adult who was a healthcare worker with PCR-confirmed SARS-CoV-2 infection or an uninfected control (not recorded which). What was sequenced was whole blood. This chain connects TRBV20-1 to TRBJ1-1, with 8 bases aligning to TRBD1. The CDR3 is CSARAPGAGGHTEAFF. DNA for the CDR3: TGCAGTGCTAGAGCGCCCGGGGCAGGGGGCCACACTGAAGCTTTCTTT.